Each of the 19 T cell receptor beta chains below was sequenced from the same sample in a study of shared clonotypes between healthy human individuals (dated by TCRdb to 2018 to 2020). To prepare the library, the immunoSEQ multiplex PCR assay was applied. In TCRdb, the immuneACCESS table is reduced to in-frame sequences with V and J assigned. These tables do not hold every clone; where another copy was compared, an unresolved V gene accounts for under half, and the others remain unexplained. The sample profile shows fewer than 2.5 million clones; approximately 93% of them were found once. About 0.34% of the sample is taken by the ten largest. The specimen was naive CD4+ T cells from PBMCs. The cell subset or site label for this specimen denotes: CD45RA+ positively selected. The receptor set was obtained from a man aged 18 to 30 in good health. Some clones in this sample may be carry-over from other donors' samples.

This clone was observed once. The chain couples TRBV5-1 to TRBJ2-5; 9 bases agree with TRBD2. The junction had 10 bases not matched to a gene; V was cut back by 0 bases and J by 4 bases. Germline values: CDR1 SGHRS, CDR2 YFSETQ. This CDR3 spans 17 amino acids. The CDR3 DNA reads as TGCGCCAGCAGCTTGGACTCTGGCGGGAGGGCCGGAGAGACCCAGTACTTC. Amino acids: CASSLDSGGRAGETQYF.

Concerning this clone itself: One base separates it from a far larger clone, so it is likely a read error. Within the sample, other DNA sequences also encode this same CDR3. The chain is built from TRBV28 and TRBJ2-7; 13 bases line up with TRBD2. The CDR3 length is 14 residues. Germline values: CDR1 MDHEN, CDR2 SYDVKM. The CDR3 DNA follows: TGCGCCAGCAGCCGGGGACTAGCGGGACACGAGCAGTACTTC. Translated: CASSRGLAGHEQYF.

The rearrangement joins TRBV9 to TRBJ2-1; 11 bases align to TRBD2. Germline CDR1 SGDLS, CDR2 YYNGEE. V was pared by 0 bases and J by 3 bases, with 5 bases of the junction left unmatched. The CDR3 length is 17 residues. The CDR3 DNA sequence: TGTGCCAGCAGCGTAGGAACCCTAGCGGGAGGCTACAATGAGCAGTTCTTC. Translating gives CASSVGTLAGGYNEQFF.

The chain couples TRBV4-1 to TRBJ2-7; TRBD2 matches 13 bases. V lost 4 bases and J lost 2; bases outside the gene matches: 17. Germline CDR1 is MGHRA and CDR2 is YSYEKL. The CDR3 sequence is 20 residues long. CDR3 region: CASSRGLLAGGPYPAYEQYF. CDR3 DNA sequence: TGCGCCAGCAGCCGAGGCTTACTAGCGGGAGGGCCATATCCCGCCTACGAGCAGTACTTC.

The chain links TRBV7-9 to TRBJ1-6, with TRBD1 as a possible D gene (5 bases). The CDR3 sequence is 16 residues long. V was shortened by 4 bases and J by 10 bases, with 20 bases between the two germline ends. Germline V CDR1 and CDR2: SEHNR, FQNEAQ (reference sequence). Here the CDR3 DNA reads TGTGCCAGCAGCTCCCTGGATCCGCGTGGGGGGTCACCCCTCCACTTT. Protein sequence: CASSSLDPRGGSPLHF.

This chain joins TRBV5-1 and TRBJ2-4; 9 positions match TRBD2. This CDR3 spans 18 amino acids. After removal of 3 bases from V and 3 bases from J, the junction contained 13 bases not matched to a gene. CDR1 and CDR2 from the germline V gene are SGHRS and YFSETQ. CDR3 region: CASSYGLAWKGGKNIQYF. CDR3 sequence (DNA): TGCGCCAGCAGCTACGGACTAGCGTGGAAGGGTGGCAAAAACATTCAGTACTTC. Drawing the rest from reference TRBV5-1 and TRBJ2-4, the complete variable domain is KAGVTQTPRYLIKTRGQQVTLSCSPISGHRSVSWYQQTPGQGLQFLFEYFSETQRNKGNFPGRFSGRQFSNSRSEMNVSTLELGDSALYLCASSYGLAWKGGKNIQYFGAGTRLSVL.

On this clone itself: Distinct nucleotide sequences in the sample also encode this CDR3. In DNA form, the CDR3 reads TGTGCCAGCAGGGCTAGCGGATCCTACAATGAGCAGTTCTTC. It is translated as CASRASGSYNEQFF. J is TRBJ2-1 and V is TRBV28; 7 nucleotides align to TRBD2. The CDR3 covers 14 residues. Germline values: CDR1 MDHEN, CDR2 SYDVKM. V lost 6 bases, J lost 1 base, and 3 bases stayed unmatched.

The count of this clone is one. The chain couples TRBV7-2 to TRBJ1-5, with 7 bases that match TRBD1. V lost 0 bases, J lost 5 bases, and 4 bases stayed unmatched. The length of the CDR3 is 15 residues. The germline V gene encodes CDR1 SGHTA and CDR2 FQGNSA. CDR3 sequence reads: CASSLAAGGYQPQHF. CDR3 DNA sequence: TGTGCCAGCAGCTTAGCGGCAGGGGGGTATCAGCCCCAGCATTTT.

The chain has TRBV18 and TRBJ2-3; D gene uncertain. Germline values: CDR1 KGHSH, CDR2 LQKENI. The CDR3 contains 13 residues. The V gene lost 3 bases and the J gene lost 4 bases, with 8 bases spanning the gap. The CDR3 reads CASSPYLADTQYF. CDR3 nucleotide sequence: TGTGCCAGCTCACCGTACTTGGCAGATACGCAGTATTTT.

The CDR3 DNA sequence: TGCGCCAGCAGTGAGGCAACCGGGACAGGGGTCGATGAGCAGTTCTTC. The encoded protein is CASSEATGTGVDEQFF. The chain recombines TRBV10-1 with TRBJ2-1, with TRBD1 matching 10 bases. V trimming: 2 bases; J trimming: 8 bases; junction bases outside the gene matches: 9. From germline, CDR1 is WNHNN and CDR2 SYGVQD (reference sequence). This CDR3 is built from 16 residues.

The chain uses TRBV7-9 and TRBJ1-3; 7 bases align to TRBD1. This CDR3 comprises 15 residues. V was clipped by 5 bases and J by 4 bases; unmatched bases: 8. Germline CDR1 is SEHNR and CDR2 is FQNEAQ (reference sequence). The CDR3 sequence: CASSEQTGPGNTIYF. For the CDR3, the DNA is TGTGCCAGCAGCGAGCAGACAGGGCCCGGAAACACCATATATTTT.

The chain couples TRBV4-1 to TRBJ2-1; 8 positions agree with TRBD2. V shed 5 bases, J shed 1 base, and the junction held 13 bases outside the gene matches. The CDR3 totals 18 residues. The germline CDR1 and CDR2 sequences are MGHRA and YSYEKL. The CDR3 nucleotides read TGCGCCAGCAGCGCCATTATGTCGCGGGAGGAATCCTACAATGAGCAGTTCTTC. Translated: CASSAIMSREESYNEQFF.

The rearrangement uses TRBV11-2 and TRBJ2-7; either TRBD1 or TRBD2 may supply D (5 bases each). Trimming pared 1 base from V and 9 bases from J, leaving 16 bases between. Germline V gives CDR1 SGHAT, CDR2 FQNNGV. The CDR3 extends over 14 amino acids. In nucleotides, the CDR3 is TGTGCCAGCAGCTTAGGTGGGACGGCTTTGGGGCAGTACTTC. The encoded protein is CASSLGGTALGQYF.

The chain joins TRBV7-2 to TRBJ2-5; TRBD2 is a possible D gene (5 bases). CDR1 and CDR2 from the germline V gene are SGHTA and FQGNSA. V lost 4 bases, J lost 0 bases, and 9 bases lay in between. This CDR3 comprises 14 residues. CDR3 DNA sequence: TGTGCCAGCAGCTCTAAGCGGTACCAAGAGACCCAGTACTTC. Its protein is CASSSKRYQETQYF.

V and J are TRBV5-6 and TRBJ2-3; no clear D gene. This CDR3 has 15 residues. V lost 2 bases and J lost 0, with 10 bases in between. Germline values: CDR1 SGHDT, CDR2 YYEEEE. CDR3 region: CASSFRITSTDTQYF. DNA of the CDR3: TGTGCCAGCAGCTTTAGAATAACTAGCACAGATACGCAGTATTTT.

This chain links TRBV9 with TRBJ2-2; D not resolved. Trimming took 2 bases from V and 2 from J, leaving 13 bases between them. From germline, CDR1 is SGDLS and CDR2 YYNGEE. The length of the CDR3 is 16 residues. The CDR3 loop reads CASSVTRVSNTGELFF. Written as DNA, the CDR3 is TGTGCCAGCAGCGTTACCAGAGTCTCAAACACCGGGGAGCTGTTTTTT.

V is TRBV10-1 and J is TRBJ2-2; tentative D call: TRBD2 (6 bases). V was trimmed by 4 bases and J by 7 bases, leaving 13 bases between them. Germline CDR1 reads WNHNN; CDR2 reads SYGVQD (reference sequence). This CDR3 has 14 amino acids. The DNA of the CDR3 is TGCGCCAGCAGTGGGACGGACGGGGGCGGGGAGCTGTTTTTT. Translation: CASSGTDGGGELFF.

This clone is a singleton in its sample. The chain joins TRBV5-6 to TRBJ2-3; 7 bases align to TRBD1. CDR3 length equals 15 residues. The V gene end was trimmed by 4 bases and the J gene end by 0 bases; junction bases not matched to a gene: 5. CDR1 and CDR2 (germline): SGHDT, YYEEEE. CDR3 loop: CASSPRGPSTDTQYF. The DNA for the CDR3 is TGTGCCAGCAGCCCAAGGGGGCCTAGCACAGATACGCAGTATTTT.

V usage is TRBV5-1 and J usage is TRBJ2-2, with 10 bases lining up with TRBD1. The CDR3 consists of 17 residues. The V segment lost 0 bases and the J segment 6 bases; nucleotides outside the gene matches: 8. From germline, CDR1 is SGHRS and CDR2 YFSETQ. This CDR3 reads CASSLVGRQGAPGELFF. The CDR3 DNA follows: TGCGCCAGCAGCTTGGTGGGGCGACAGGGGGCGCCCGGGGAGCTGTTTTTT.